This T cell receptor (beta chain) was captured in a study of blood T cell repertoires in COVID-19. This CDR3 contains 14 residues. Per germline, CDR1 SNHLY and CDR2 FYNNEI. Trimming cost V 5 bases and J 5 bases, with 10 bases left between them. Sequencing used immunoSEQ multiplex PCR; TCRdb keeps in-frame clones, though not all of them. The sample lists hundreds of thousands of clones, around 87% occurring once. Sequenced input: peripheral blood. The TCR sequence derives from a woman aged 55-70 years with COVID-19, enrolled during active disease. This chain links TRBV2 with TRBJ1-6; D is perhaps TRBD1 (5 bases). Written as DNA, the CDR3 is TGTGCCAGCAGTAGGACAAGAGATAATTCACCCCTCCACTTT. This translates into CASSRTRDNSPLHF.